This T cell receptor (beta chain) was sequenced for a study of glioma-infiltrating T cells (TCRdb year 2016). With regard to the full study: The study sequenced TCR alpha- and beta-chain repertoires from glioma tissue, from non-neoplastic brain tissue and from matched peripheral blood mononuclear cells. To measure divergence between tissue and blood T-cell populations, each tissue-infiltrating repertoire was compared with the peripheral blood repertoire of the same patient. Three low-grade glioma patients, under ten primary glioblastoma patients and three non-glioma patients contributing non-neoplastic brain tissue were included in the paired cohort. Study-level results and caveats: The group comparisons were based on small numbers of patients: three non-neoplastic, three low-grade glioma and seven to nine glioblastoma patients. VJ-independent divergence between tissue and blood was lower than expected in non-neoplastic patients but higher than expected in all gliomas, particularly low-grade gliomas. Very few CDR3 sequences were shared between tissue and blood, attributed to high CDR3 diversity and limited sampling.

From its cysteine to its phenylalanine, the CDR3 spans 18 amino acids. The only DNA kept is the CDR3, 54 bases in frame from the first base. At the junction V is shortened by 6 bases and J by 5 bases, with 28 bases in between. The germline V gene (reference sequence) sets CDR1 to SEHNR and CDR2 to FQNEAQ. The iRepertoire nested amplicon-rescue multiplex PCR (arm-PCR) platform was used to amplify TCR alpha and beta CDR3 regions from RNA. The input for one-step reverse transcription and amplification was about 100-450 ng of either tissue mRNA or PBMC total RNA. Following bead purification, Illumina adapters were added by a secondary multiplex PCR, and libraries between 200 and 400 bp were gel-purified. The libraries contained internal 6-nucleotide barcodes that were used for demultiplexing. Sequencing of libraries was performed on an Illumina MiSeq with 2x220 or 2x250 nucleotide paired-end reads. The source study handled its data this way. FLASH 1.2.11 was used to merge paired reads, and BWA-MEM then aligned the reads to the GRCh37 human genome before TRA and TRB reads were extracted. V and J assignment used an IMGT-derived reference of cassette sequences and CDR3 motifs that included pseudogenes. Reads were translated in three frames, and productive CDR3s were defined by a C…FGXG motif without stop codons. Unique combinations of V-J cassette pair and CDR3 amino acid sequence were defined as clonotypes. Reads were filtered by Hamming distance, thresholded by each sample's sequence error rate in mapped regions. TCRdb trimmed public reads at Q25 via fastp, called clones via MiXCR and kept in-frame beta chains. Here each entry gathers all rows of one CDR3 protein and keeps the most common genes and DNA. The V and J calls, along with clone size, are taken from TCRdb and not from the paper's own processing. The table for this sample lists 100,000 to 150,000 distinct CDR3 sequences; more than 20% of them were counted only once. The ten largest account for 13% to 15% of the sample.

This clonotype came up many times. Its antigen target is currently unknown. The sample holds no much larger clone one base away, and base qualities are not on file. This sequence originates from a human donor with low-grade glioma or glioblastoma, undergoing nonglioma brain surgery, or in good health (not recorded which). Recombination joined TRBV7-9 with TRBJ2-5; TRBD2 is a weak D gene call, 6 bases matching. The sample was glioma tissue, nonneoplastic brain tissue, or PBMCs (not recorded which). The CDR3 reads as follows: CASRPRIRGAGWFETQYF. The DNA reads as follows: TGTGCCAGCAGACCCCGCATTCGGGGCGCGGGATGGTTCGAGACCCAGTACTTC. When the CDR3 is completed using the reference TRBV7-9 and TRBJ2-5 genes on either side, the full variable domain is DTGVSQNPRHKITKRGQNVTFRCDPISEHNRLYWYRQTLGQGPEFLTYFQNEAQLEKSRLLSDRFSAERPKGSFSTLEIQRTEQGDSAMYLCASRPRIRGAGWFETQYFGPGTRLLVL.